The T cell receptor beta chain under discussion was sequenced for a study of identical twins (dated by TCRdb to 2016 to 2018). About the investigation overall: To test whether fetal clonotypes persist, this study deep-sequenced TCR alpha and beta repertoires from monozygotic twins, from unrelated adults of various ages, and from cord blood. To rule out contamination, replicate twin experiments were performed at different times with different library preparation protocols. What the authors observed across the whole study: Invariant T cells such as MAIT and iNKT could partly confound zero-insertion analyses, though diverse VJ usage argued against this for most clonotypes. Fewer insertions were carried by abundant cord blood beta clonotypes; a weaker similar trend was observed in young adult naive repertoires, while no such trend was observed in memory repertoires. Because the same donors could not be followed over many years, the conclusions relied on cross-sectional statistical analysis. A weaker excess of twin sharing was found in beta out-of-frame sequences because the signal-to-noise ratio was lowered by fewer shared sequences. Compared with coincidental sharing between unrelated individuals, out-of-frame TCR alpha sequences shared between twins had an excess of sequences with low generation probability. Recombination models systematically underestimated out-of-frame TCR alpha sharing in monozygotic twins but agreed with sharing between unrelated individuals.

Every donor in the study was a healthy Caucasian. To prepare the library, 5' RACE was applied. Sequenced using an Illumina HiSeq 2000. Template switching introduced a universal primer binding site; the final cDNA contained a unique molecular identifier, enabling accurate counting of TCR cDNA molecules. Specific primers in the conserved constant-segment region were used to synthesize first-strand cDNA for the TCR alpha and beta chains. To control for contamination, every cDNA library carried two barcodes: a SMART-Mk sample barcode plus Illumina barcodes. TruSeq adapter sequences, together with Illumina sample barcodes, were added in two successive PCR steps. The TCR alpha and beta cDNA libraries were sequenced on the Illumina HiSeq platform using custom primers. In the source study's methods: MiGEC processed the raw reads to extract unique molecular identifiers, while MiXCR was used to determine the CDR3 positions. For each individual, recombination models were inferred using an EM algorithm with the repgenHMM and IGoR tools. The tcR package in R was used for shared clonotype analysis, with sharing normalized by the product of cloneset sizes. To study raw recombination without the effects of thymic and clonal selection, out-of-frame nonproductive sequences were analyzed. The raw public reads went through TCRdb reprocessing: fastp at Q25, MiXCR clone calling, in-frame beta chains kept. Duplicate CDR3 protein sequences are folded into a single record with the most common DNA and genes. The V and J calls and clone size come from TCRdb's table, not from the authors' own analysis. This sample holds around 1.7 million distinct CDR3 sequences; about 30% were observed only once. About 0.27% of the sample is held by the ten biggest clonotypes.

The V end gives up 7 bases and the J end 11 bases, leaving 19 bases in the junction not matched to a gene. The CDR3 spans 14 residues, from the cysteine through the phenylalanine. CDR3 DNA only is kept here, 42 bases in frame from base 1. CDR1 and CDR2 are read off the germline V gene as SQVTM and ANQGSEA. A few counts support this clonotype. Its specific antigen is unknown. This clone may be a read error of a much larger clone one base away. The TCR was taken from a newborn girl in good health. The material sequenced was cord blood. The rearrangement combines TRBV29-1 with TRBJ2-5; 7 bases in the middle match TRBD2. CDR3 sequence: CSGEGMGSYNEQYF. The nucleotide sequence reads TGCAGCGGGGAGGGGATGGGTTCCTACAATGAGCAGTACTTC.